The entry below describes one TCR beta chain. Antigen specificity is unknown. The data belong to a study of cytomegalovirus exposure and HLA in healthy donors. Study-wide findings and caveats: Productive status was seen about 87% or about 30% of the time for most TCR beta V segments in an earlier analysis. The listing of 150 to 200 TCR beta chains classed them as cytomegalovirus-associated. Follow-up analysis seemed to connect common viral pathogens with several of the most significant clusters identified. Roughly uniform sequencing depth across donors was assumed, possibly incorrectly.

The CDR3 is 12 amino acids. Looked up from germline, CDR1 is MNHEY and CDR2 is SMNVEV (reference sequence). Trimming took off 8 bases at V and 3 bases at J, with 7 bases between the two ends. 60 Vbeta and 13 Jbeta primers were used in PCR. Generated by immunoSEQ multiplex PCR, the TCRdb table keeps only in-frame clones and is missing some. The sample has approximately 170,000 clones; 68% are singletons. Input material: PBMCs. The clonotype was recovered from a man between 50 and 59 years old in good health and CMV-seronegative. This chain joins TRBV27 and TRBJ1-4; no firm D call. As DNA, the CDR3 is TGTGCCAGCGCGACTTCTAATGAAAAACTGTTTTTT. Translated: CASATSNEKLFF.